The 10 T cell receptor beta chains listed next were all sequenced from one sample in a study of blood T cell repertoires in COVID-19. Some clones are missing from TCRdb's copy, which holds only in-frame ones; the method was immunoSEQ multiplex PCR. The sample includes 110,000 or so clones, 80% of them seen just once. The sample comprised peripheral blood. Receptors were obtained from a human donor in a cohort sampled during active or convalescent COVID-19.

The V and J genes are TRBV5-1 and TRBJ1-1, with 8 bases lining up with TRBD1. CDR1 SGHRS and CDR2 YFSETQ come from the germline V gene. This CDR3 comprises 14 residues. The V gene end was trimmed by 4 bases and the J gene end by 1 base; junction bases not matched to a gene: 3. The CDR3 DNA follows: TGCGCCAGCAGCAGAACAGGGGGGAACACTGAAGCTTTCTTT. Its translation: CASSRTGGNTEAFF.

The gene calls are TRBV19 and TRBJ1-1, with 7 bases matching TRBD1. The ends lost 6 bases at V and 4 bases at J; junction bases unmatched: 11. This CDR3 spans 15 amino acids. Germline V gene sequence: CDR1 LNHDA, CDR2 SQIVND (reference sequence). The CDR3 nucleotides are TGTGCCAGTAGCCGAGAGGGGGCGAGTACCACTGAAGCTTTCTTT. Translating it yields CASSREGASTTEAFF.

V gene TRBV4-3 combines with J gene TRBJ2-2; D possibly corresponds to TRBD2 (6 bases). The CDR3 is 19 amino acids. Germline V gene sequence: CDR1 LGHNA, CDR2 YSLEER. Trimming shortened V by 5 bases and J by 4 bases, and 26 bases separated the two germline ends. In nucleotides, the CDR3 is TGCGCCAGCAGCATCTCCGCACTAGGGGTGGGGGGAGGCACCGGGGAGCTGTTTTTT. Amino acids: CASSISALGVGGGTGELFF.

This clone was counted a single time. The J gene is TRBJ2-2, the V gene TRBV9; TRBD2 agrees at 14 bases. Germline lookup yields CDR1 SGDLS and CDR2 YYNGEE. V shed 1 base and J 6 bases; nucleotides not matched to a gene: 8. This CDR3 has 18 amino acids. The CDR3 loop is CASSVSGTSGRGAGELFF. CDR3 sequence (DNA): TGTGCCAGCAGCGTATCAGGGACTAGCGGGAGAGGGGCCGGGGAGCTGTTTTTT.

The V gene is TRBV7-2, the J gene TRBJ2-3, with 9 bases aligning to TRBD2. This CDR3 region has 16 residues. Germline CDR1 reads SGHTA; CDR2 reads FQGNSA. V gave up 4 bases and J gave up 4 bases; unmatched junction bases: 9. CDR3 protein: CASSSRSAGGPDTQYF. CDR3 DNA sequence: TGTGCCAGCAGCTCCCGGTCGGCGGGGGGGCCAGATACGCAGTATTTT.

The chain couples TRBV29-1 to TRBJ1-2; 7 bases match TRBD1. The germline CDR1 and CDR2 sequences are SQVTM and ANQGSEA. The CDR3 consists of 13 residues. With 4 bases clipped from V and 5 bases from J, the junction kept 7 bases outside the gene matches. The CDR3 region has the DNA TGCAGCGTTGTTAGGGGGCTCGGGTATGGCTACACCTTC. Protein sequence: CSVVRGLGYGYTF.

This clone appeared once. This sequence joins TRBV24-1 and TRBJ1-2; the match to TRBD1 covers 7 bases. Trimming took 10 bases from V and 6 from J; bases not matched to a gene: 4. Germline assignment: CDR1 KGHDR and CDR2 SFDVKD. The CDR3 covers 11 residues. The CDR3 nucleotides are TGTGCCACGAGACAGGGCCATGGCTACACCTTC. It translates to CATRQGHGYTF.

This clone is a singleton in its sample. The genes are TRBV6-2 or TRBV6-3 and TRBJ1-6; 11 bases are shared with TRBD1. The CDR3 consists of 13 residues. V shed 4 bases and J 10 bases; nucleotides not matched to a gene: 0. Per germline, CDR1 MNHEY and CDR2 SVGEGT. The DNA for the CDR3 is TGTGCCAGCAGTTGGACAGGGGGCTCACCCCTCCACTTT. Residues: CASSWTGGSPLHF.

The chain recombines TRBV24-1 with TRBJ2-7, with 8 nucleotides matching TRBD1. J was trimmed by 2 bases and V by 9 bases; bases with no gene match: 8. The CDR3 has 14 residues. CDR1 and CDR2 (germline): KGHDR, SFDVKD. CDR3 protein: CATRTDRATYEQYF. The CDR3 DNA is TGTGCCACCCGAACGGACAGGGCGACCTACGAGCAGTACTTC.

The chain couples TRBV19 to TRBJ1-5; 8 positions match TRBD1. CDR1 LNHDA and CDR2 SQIVND come from the germline V gene (reference sequence). Losses at the gene ends were 6 bases for V and 10 bases for J; bases not matched to a gene: 20. CDR3 length: 17 amino acids. This CDR3 is CASRKDRVESGPLPQHF. The CDR3 DNA reads as TGTGCCAGTAGGAAGGACAGGGTGGAGTCTGGGCCTCTCCCCCAGCATTTT. Together with reference TRBV19 and TRBJ1-5, the CDR3 gives the full variable domain: DGGITQSPKYLFRKEGQNVTLSCEQNLNHDAMYWYRQDPGQGLRLIYYSQIVNDFQKGDIAEGYSVSREKKESFPLTVTSAQKNPTAFYLCASRKDRVESGPLPQHFGDGTRLSIL.